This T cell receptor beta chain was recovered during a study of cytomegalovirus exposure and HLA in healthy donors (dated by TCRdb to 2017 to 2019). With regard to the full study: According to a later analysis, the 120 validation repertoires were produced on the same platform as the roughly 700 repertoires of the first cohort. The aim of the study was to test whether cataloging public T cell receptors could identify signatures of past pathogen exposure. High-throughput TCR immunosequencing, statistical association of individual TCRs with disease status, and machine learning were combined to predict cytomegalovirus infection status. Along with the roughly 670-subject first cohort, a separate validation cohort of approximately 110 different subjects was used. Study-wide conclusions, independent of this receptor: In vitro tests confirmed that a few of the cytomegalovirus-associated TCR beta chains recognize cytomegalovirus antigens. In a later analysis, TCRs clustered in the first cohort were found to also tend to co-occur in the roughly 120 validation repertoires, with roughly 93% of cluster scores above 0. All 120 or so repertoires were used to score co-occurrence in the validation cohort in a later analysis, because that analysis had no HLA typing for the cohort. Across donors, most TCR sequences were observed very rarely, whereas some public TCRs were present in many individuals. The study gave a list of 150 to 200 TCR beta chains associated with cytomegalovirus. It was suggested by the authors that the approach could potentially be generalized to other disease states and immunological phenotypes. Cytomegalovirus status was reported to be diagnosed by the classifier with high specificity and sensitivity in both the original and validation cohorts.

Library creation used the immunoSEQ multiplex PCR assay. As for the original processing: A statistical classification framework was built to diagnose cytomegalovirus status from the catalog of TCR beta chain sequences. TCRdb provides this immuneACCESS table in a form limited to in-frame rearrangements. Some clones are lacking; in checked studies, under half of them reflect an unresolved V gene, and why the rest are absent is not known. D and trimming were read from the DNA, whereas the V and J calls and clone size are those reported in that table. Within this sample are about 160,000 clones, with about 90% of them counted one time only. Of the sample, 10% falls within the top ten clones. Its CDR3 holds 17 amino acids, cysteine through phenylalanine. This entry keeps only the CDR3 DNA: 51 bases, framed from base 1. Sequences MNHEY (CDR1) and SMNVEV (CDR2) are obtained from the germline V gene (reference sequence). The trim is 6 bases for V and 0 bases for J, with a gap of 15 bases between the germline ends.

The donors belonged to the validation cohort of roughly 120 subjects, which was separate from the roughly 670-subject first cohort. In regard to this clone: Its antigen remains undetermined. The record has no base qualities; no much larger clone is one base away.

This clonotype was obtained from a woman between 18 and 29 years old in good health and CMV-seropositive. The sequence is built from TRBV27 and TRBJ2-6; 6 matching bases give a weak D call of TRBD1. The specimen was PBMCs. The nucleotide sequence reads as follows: TGTGCCAGCAGCACGGACAGCAGTCGCTCTGGGGCCAACGTCCTGACTTTC. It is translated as CASSTDSSRSGANVLTF. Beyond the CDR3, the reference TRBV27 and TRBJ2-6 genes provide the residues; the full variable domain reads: EAQVTQNPRYLITVTGKKLTVTCSQNMNHEYMSWYRQDPGLGLRQIYYSMNVEVTDKGDVPEGYKVSRKEKRNFPLILESPSPNQTSLYFCASSTDSSRSGANVLTFGAGSRLTVL.